These 2 T cell receptor beta chains share one sample of origin, sequenced in a study of cytomegalovirus exposure and HLA in healthy donors. Primers included in the PCR were 60 Vbeta and 13 Jbeta primers. Data came from immunoSEQ multiplex PCR; TCRdb stores just in-frame clones and leaves some out. The table shows more than 110,000 clones, with roughly two thirds occurring only once. The sample taken for sequencing was PBMCs. The receptors were gathered from a human donor in good health.

The chain has TRBV27 and TRBJ2-5; possibly TRBD1 for D (5 bases). The CDR3 has 14 residues. V was trimmed by 3 bases and J by 3 bases, leaving 11 bases between them. Germline CDR1 MNHEY, CDR2 SMNVEV (reference sequence). The CDR3 DNA follows: TGTGCCAGCAGTTTGGGGCGGATGGAAGAGACCCAGTACTTC. This codes for CASSLGRMEETQYF.

V usage is TRBV18 and J usage is TRBJ2-7, with TRBD2 identical over 7 bases. J was trimmed by 2 bases and V by 2 bases; bases with no gene match: 6. Germline loops: CDR1 KGHSH, CDR2 LQKENI. The CDR3 contains 15 residues. Written as DNA, the CDR3 is TGTGCCAGCTCACCAGGAGCGGGGCCGACCTACGAGCAGTACTTC. It encodes CASSPGAGPTYEQYF.